The clone carrying this T cell receptor beta chain was seen only once. Its antigen remains unidentified. Treatment in this sample: some 19 received Ad26.COV2.S at low or high dose, single or two shots; 5 received placebo; per-sample allocation not given. Sampling was performed 63 days after the first vaccine or placebo injection. CDR3 length: 14 amino acids. Germline lookup yields CDR1 GTSNPN and CDR2 SVGIG (reference sequence). The ends were cut back, 0 bases at V and 5 bases at J, with 14 bases in the middle. The sample comes from a study of Ad26.COV2.S vaccination and SARS-CoV-2 variants. Study observations and caveats: Non-spike TCR breadth did not differ much between vaccine and placebo recipients. Once vaccination had occurred, spike-specific CD8+ and CD4+ T cell responses reportedly showed substantial breadth. Breadth and depth estimates from TCRs may understate total T cell responses.

The method was immunoSEQ multiplex PCR; TCRdb's version includes in-frame clones alone and lacks a portion of them. The repertoire holds some 250,000 clones, with roughly 88% as singletons. This sequence joins TRBV30 and TRBJ2-7; possibly TRBD2 for D (6 bases). The sequenced sample was peripheral blood, obtained in a trial of Ad26.COV2.S vaccine versus placebo. The receptor was isolated from a person between 18 and 59 years old who received the Ad26.COV2.S COVID-19 vaccine or a placebo. The CDR3 sequence is CAWSVQAGPNEQYF. The CDR3 region has the DNA TGTGCCTGGAGTGTACAGGCGGGGCCCAACGAGCAGTACTTC.